This entry concerns a single T cell receptor beta chain. The sample originates from a study of blood T cell repertoires in COVID-19. Study information: Sites across the United States, Italy and Spain contributed samples from acute and convalescent COVID-19.

CDR1 is SGHRS, CDR2 YFSETQ, per germline. The CDR3 consists of 15 residues. With 4 bases removed from V and 4 bases from J, the gap between germline ends came to 17 bases. Data came from immunoSEQ multiplex PCR; TCRdb stores just in-frame clones and leaves some out. This sample carries some 120,000 clones, around 85% of them seen once, and the ten largest clones take about 3.8%. This TCR came from a man aged 60-69 years with acute or convalescent COVID-19. Sequences were obtained from peripheral blood. The chain recombines TRBV5-1 with TRBJ1-1; maybe TRBD1 (6 bases). The CDR3 DNA reads as TGCGCCAGCAGCCCGGCCGGACAGTGGATCACTGAAGCTTTCTTT. Translating gives CASSPAGQWITEAFF.